These T cell receptor beta chains were read from a single sample in a study of post-analysis software for immune sequencing data. Each CDR3 protein gets one entry after TCRdb re-called the PCR reads with MiXCR. Among 600,000 to 700,000 distinct CDR3 sequences listed, 59% were seen once. The sample was blood. Receptor source: a girl aged 2 to 9 with multiple sclerosis. Each CDR3 is given with its conserved first and last residue. The order of the fields is V gene, J gene, D gene, clone size, CDR3 protein, CDR3 DNA. D genes are given only for firm matches. Clone size appears in some rows only: once, few, many, or a class for an expanded clone.

>TRBV6-6|TRBJ2-7|TRBD2|few
CASSPGTSGLGQYF
TGTGCCAGCAGTCCCGGGACTAGCGGCTTGGGGCAGTACTTC
>TRBV12-3/TRBV12-4|TRBJ1-2|-|few
CASTPTVNYGYTF
TGTGCCAGCACTCCGACAGTTAACTATGGCTACACCTTC
>TRBV7-8|TRBJ1-3|-|-
CASSFLGTGSGNTIYF
TGTGCCAGCAGCTTCCTTGGGACGGGCTCTGGAAACACCATATATTTT
>TRBV7-9|TRBJ2-3|TRBD2|-
CASSLSSGGLADTQYF
TGTGCCAGCAGCTTAAGTTCGGGGGGGTTGGCAGATACGCAGTATTTT
>TRBV5-1|TRBJ2-5|TRBD1|-
CASSPGQGAGRETQYF
TGCGCCAGCAGCCCCGGACAGGGGGCAGGAAGAGAGACCCAGTACTTC
>TRBV27|TRBJ2-1|-|-
CASSFIAGRASYNEQFF
TGTGCCAGCAGTTTTATTGCTGGACGGGCCTCCTACAATGAGCAGTTCTTC
>TRBV15|TRBJ2-1|-|few
CATSQGGSYNEQFF
TGTGCCACCAGCCAGGGGGGCTCCTACAATGAGCAGTTCTTC
>TRBV29-1|TRBJ2-3|TRBD2|-
CSVTSFRTSSTDTQYF
TGCAGCGTGACCTCGTTTAGGACTAGCAGCACAGATACGCAGTATTTT
>TRBV12-3/TRBV12-4|TRBJ1-5|-|few
CASSAYGGNQPQHF
TGTGCCAGCAGTGCCTACGGGGGCAATCAGCCCCAGCATTTT
>TRBV12-3/TRBV12-4|TRBJ1-2|TRBD1|few
CASSPGTGVYGYTF
TGTGCCAGCTCACCCGGGACAGGGGTCTATGGCTACACCTTC
>TRBV28|TRBJ2-3|TRBD2|-
CASPLIRGLAGLRDTQYF
TGTGCCAGCCCTCTCATAAGGGGTCTAGCGGGCTTAAGAGATACGCAGTATTTT
>TRBV5-5|TRBJ2-5|TRBD1|-
CASSLGQGGSETQYF
TGTGCCAGCAGCTTGGGACAGGGGGGGTCAGAGACCCAGTACTTC
>TRBV7-8|TRBJ2-3|TRBD1|-
CASSYWTGADTQYF
TGTGCCAGCAGCTATTGGACAGGGGCAGATACGCAGTATTTT
>TRBV4-3|TRBJ1-2|-|-
CASSPSRPLADGYTF
TGCGCCAGCAGCCCTAGCCGACCTTTAGCCGATGGCTACACCTTC
>TRBV5-1|TRBJ1-2|TRBD1|-
CASSFGQGGPFGYTF
TGCGCCAGCAGCTTCGGACAGGGAGGACCCTTTGGCTACACCTTC
>TRBV28|TRBJ2-7|-|-
CASSPIGPPSLNTYEQYF
TGTGCCAGCAGTCCTATTGGCCCCCCGAGCCTAAATACCTACGAGCAGTACTTC
>TRBV14|TRBJ2-6|-|-
CASSQLERGANVLTF
TGTGCCAGCAGCCAACTCGAGAGGGGGGCCAACGTCCTGACTTTC
>TRBV25-1|TRBJ2-5|-|-
CASSESGKETQYF
TGTGCCAGCAGTGAATCCGGTAAAGAGACCCAGTACTTC
>TRBV9|TRBJ2-7|TRBD2|-
CASSESGNTYEQYF
TGTGCCAGCAGCGAAAGCGGGAACACCTACGAGCAGTACTTC
>TRBV7-8|TRBJ1-4|-|few
CASSLLITGATNEKLFF
TGTGCCAGCAGCTTACTAATTACGGGCGCAACTAATGAAAAACTGTTTTTT
>TRBV12-3/TRBV12-4|TRBJ1-1|-|few
CASSQTSTEAFF
TGTGCCAGCAGCCAGACAAGTACTGAAGCTTTCTTT
>TRBV12-3/TRBV12-4|TRBJ2-5|TRBD2|-
CASGQRERGETQYF
TGTGCCAGCGGCCAGCGGGAGAGGGGGGAGACCCAGTACTTC
>TRBV15|TRBJ2-7|TRBD1|-
CATSGLGQGEVGQYF
TGTGCCACCAGCGGCCTGGGACAGGGTGAGGTAGGGCAGTACTTC
>TRBV6-5|TRBJ2-7|TRBD2|-
CASSHGTSGRNEQYF
TGTGCCAGCAGCCACGGGACTAGCGGGAGGAACGAGCAGTACTTC
>TRBV2|TRBJ2-5|TRBD1|-
CASRTLGQGSQETQYF
TGTGCCAGCCGTACACTGGGACAGGGGAGCCAAGAGACCCAGTACTTC
>TRBV20-1|TRBJ2-1|-|once
CSARTVALGQQFF
TGCAGTGCTCGGACTGTCGCCCTCGGTCAGCAGTTCTTC
>TRBV6-1|TRBJ1-2|-|-
CASSDGIGYTF
TGTGCCAGCAGTGATGGGATTGGCTACACCTTC
>TRBV7-2|TRBJ2-7|-|once
CASSRDGGSYEQYF
TGTGCCAGCAGCCGGGACGGTGGCTCCTACGAGCAGTACTTC
>TRBV11-2|TRBJ2-1|TRBD2|-
CASSLELAGGPGNEQFF
TGTGCCAGCAGCTTAGAATTAGCGGGAGGGCCAGGGAATGAGCAGTTCTTC
>TRBV7-9|TRBJ1-1|-|-
CASSAGTQAFF
TGTGCCAGCAGCGCCGGGACTCAAGCTTTCTTT
>TRBV7-2|TRBJ1-2|-|-
CASSLSEEGYTF
TGTGCCAGCAGCTTAAGCGAGGAGGGCTACACCTTC
>TRBV29-1|TRBJ1-2|TRBD1|few
CSVETRGRDYGYTF
TGCAGCGTTGAAACCAGGGGGCGCGACTATGGCTACACCTTC